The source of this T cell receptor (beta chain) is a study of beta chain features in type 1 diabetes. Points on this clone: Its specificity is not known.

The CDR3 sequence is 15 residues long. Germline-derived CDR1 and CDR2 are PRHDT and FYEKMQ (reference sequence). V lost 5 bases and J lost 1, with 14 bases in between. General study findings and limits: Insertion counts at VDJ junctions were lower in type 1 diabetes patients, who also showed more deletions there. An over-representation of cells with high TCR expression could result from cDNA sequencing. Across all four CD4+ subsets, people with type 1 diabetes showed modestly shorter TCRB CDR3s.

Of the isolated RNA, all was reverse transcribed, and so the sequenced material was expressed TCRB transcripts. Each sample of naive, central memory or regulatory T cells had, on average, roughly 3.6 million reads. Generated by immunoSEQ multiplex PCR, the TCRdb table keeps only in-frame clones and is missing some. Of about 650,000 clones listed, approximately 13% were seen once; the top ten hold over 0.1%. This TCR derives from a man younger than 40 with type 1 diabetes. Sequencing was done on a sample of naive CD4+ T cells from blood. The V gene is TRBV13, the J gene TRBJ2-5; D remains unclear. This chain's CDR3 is CASSPLQAIQETQYF. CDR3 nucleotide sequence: TGTGCCAGCAGCCCCCTGCAGGCCATCCAAGAGACCCAGTACTTC.